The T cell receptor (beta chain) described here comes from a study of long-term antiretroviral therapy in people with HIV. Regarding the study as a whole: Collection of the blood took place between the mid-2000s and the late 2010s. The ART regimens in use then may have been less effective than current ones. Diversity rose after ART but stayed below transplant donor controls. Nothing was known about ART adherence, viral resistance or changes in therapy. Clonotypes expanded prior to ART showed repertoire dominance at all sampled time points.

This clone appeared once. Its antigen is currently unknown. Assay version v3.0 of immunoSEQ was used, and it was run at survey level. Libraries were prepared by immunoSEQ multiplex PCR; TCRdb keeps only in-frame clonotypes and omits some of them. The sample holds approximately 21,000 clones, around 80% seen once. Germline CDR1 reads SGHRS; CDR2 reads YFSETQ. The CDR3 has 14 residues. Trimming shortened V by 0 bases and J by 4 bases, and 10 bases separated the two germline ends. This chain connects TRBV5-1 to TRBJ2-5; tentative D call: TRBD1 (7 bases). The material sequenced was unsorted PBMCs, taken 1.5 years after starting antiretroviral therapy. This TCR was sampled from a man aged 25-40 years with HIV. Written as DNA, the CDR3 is TGCGCCAGCAGCTTGGGTCAGGGGGGAGAGACCCAGTACTTC. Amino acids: CASSLGQGGETQYF.